The clone carrying this TCR beta chain was detected only once. In the authors' methods: Reference gene primer amplification gave estimated nucleated cell counts. Clones were sequenced by immunoSEQ multiplex PCR, and TCRdb holds only the in-frame ones, with some missing. V and J calls and clone size come straight from that table; D and trimming were deduced from the DNA. This sample has under 200,000 clones, with about 89% found just once. The V and J ends lost 5 bases and 3 bases, in that order; junction bases with no gene match: 10. Germline V gives CDR1 SGHNT, CDR2 YENEEA. The CDR3 is 16 amino acids. These data are taken from a study of blood T cell repertoires in COVID-19. Study-level background: Both acute and convalescent COVID-19 samples were obtained from the United States, Italy and Spain.

V gene TRBV11-3 combines with J gene TRBJ2-5; the match to TRBD2 covers 9 bases. The clonotype comes from a man between 65 and 85 years old with acute or convalescent COVID-19. Sequencing was done on a sample of peripheral blood. The CDR3 DNA reads TGTGCCAGCAGCCTCGGCAGGACTAGCGTAAAAGAGACCCAGTACTTC. Its protein is CASSLGRTSVKETQYF.